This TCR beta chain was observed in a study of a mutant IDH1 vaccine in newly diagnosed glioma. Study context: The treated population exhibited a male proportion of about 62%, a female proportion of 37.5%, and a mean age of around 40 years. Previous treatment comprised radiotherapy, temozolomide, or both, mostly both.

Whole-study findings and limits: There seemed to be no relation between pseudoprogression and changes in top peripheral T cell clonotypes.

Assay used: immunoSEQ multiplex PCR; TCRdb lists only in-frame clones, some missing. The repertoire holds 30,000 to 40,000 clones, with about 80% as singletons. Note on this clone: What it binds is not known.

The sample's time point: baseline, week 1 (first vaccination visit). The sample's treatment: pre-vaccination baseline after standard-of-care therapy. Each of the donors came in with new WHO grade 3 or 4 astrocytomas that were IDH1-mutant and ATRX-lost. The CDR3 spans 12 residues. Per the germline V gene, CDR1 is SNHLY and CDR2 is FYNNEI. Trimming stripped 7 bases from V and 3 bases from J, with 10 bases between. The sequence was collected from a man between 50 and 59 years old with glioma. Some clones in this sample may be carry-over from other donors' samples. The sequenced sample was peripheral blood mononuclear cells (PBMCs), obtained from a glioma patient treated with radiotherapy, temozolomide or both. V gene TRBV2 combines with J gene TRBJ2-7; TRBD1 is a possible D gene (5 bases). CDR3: CASTSGYYEQYF. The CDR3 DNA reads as TGTGCCAGCACCTCAGGGTACTACGAGCAGTACTTC.